Following are 27 T cell receptor beta chains from one sample sequenced in a study of blood T cells in healthy people across ages. A sample-barcoded 5' primer and a J-beta primer mix were used in a second PCR of roughly 6 to 11 cycles. TCRdb ran MiXCR on the 5' RACE reads and lists one entry per CDR3 protein. Of 800,000 or so distinct CDR3 sequences listed, 62% were seen once; the top ten hold about 30%. The source material was blood. These receptors were collected from a man aged 30-40 years in good health.

The V gene is TRBV12-3 or TRBV12-4, the J gene TRBJ2-1, with D perhaps TRBD1 (7 bases). Trimming left V 1 base short and J 7 bases short, with 11 bases between. The CDR3 runs 14 residues. CDR3 in amino acids: CASSLEEGANEQFF. The DNA for the CDR3 is TGTGCCAGCAGTTTAGAGGAGGGGGCAAATGAGCAGTTCTTC.

This clonotype was detected many times. The chain carries TRBV5-1 and TRBJ1-4; no firm D call. The germline gives CDR1 SGHRS, CDR2 YFSETQ. Trimming removed 2 bases at V and 10 bases at J, with 18 bases between. The CDR3 length is 15 residues. The DNA for the CDR3 is TGCGCCAGCAGCTTATCCGGGCCGCGGGAAGGAAAACTGTTTTTT. Its translation: CASSLSGPREGKLFF. The complete variable domain, with remaining parts taken from reference TRBV5-1 and TRBJ1-4, reads KAGVTQTPRYLIKTRGQQVTLSCSPISGHRSVSWYQQTPGQGLQFLFEYFSETQRNKGNFPGRFSGRQFSNSRSEMNVSTLELGDSALYLCASSLSGPREGKLFFGSGTQLSVL.

The genes are TRBV28 and TRBJ2-1; D unresolved. Germline values: CDR1 MDHEN, CDR2 SYDVKM. CDR3 size: 13 residues. The V gene lost 2 bases and the J gene lost 7 bases, with 9 bases spanning the gap. In DNA, the CDR3 is TGTGCCAGCAGTTTAAGTCCGGAGAATGAGCAGTTCTTC. Its protein product is CASSLSPENEQFF.

The chain is built from TRBV7-8 and TRBJ2-4; 7 nucleotides agree with TRBD1. The DNA end favors TRBJ2-5, so the J call may be wrong. CDR1 is SGHVS and CDR2 is FQNEAQ in the germline V gene. This CDR3 is 13 amino acids long. CDR3 in DNA: TGTGCCAGCAGCAACCTCAGGGGGGAGACCCAGTACTTC. It translates to CASSNLRGETQYF.

This chain links TRBV5-5 with TRBJ2-5; weak D call: TRBD1 (6 bases). The CDR3 is made up of 15 amino acids. Deletions cut 1 base from V and 1 base from J, with 11 bases between. Germline V gene data show CDR1 as SGHKS and CDR2 as YYEKEE (reference sequence). As DNA, the CDR3 is TGTGCCAGCAGCTTGCTACAGGGATTCCAAGAGACCCAGTACTTC. It encodes CASSLLQGFQETQYF.

This rearrangement joins TRBV12-3 or TRBV12-4 to TRBJ1-5; 10 bases map to TRBD1. The CDR3 contains 15 residues. After removal of 1 base from V and 7 bases from J, the junction contained 4 bases not matched to a gene. The DNA of the CDR3 is TGTGCCAGCAGTTTAGGGACAGGGGGTCAACAGCCCCAGCATTTT. This sequence encodes CASSLGTGGQQPQHF.

In its sample, this clonotype was seen once. A single base separates this from a much larger clone, so it may be a read error. This chain links TRBV3-1 with TRBJ2-5; possible D gene TRBD2, 5 bases. The CDR3 loop spans 14 amino acids. Germline V gene lookup returns CDR1 LGHDT and CDR2 YNNKEL (reference sequence). Trimming took 1 base from V and 5 from J, leaving 11 bases between them. CDR3 in amino acids: CASSQGPAVETQYF. The CDR3 nucleotides read TGTGCCAGCAGCCAAGGGCCAGCGGTGGAGACCCAGTACTTC.

The V call is TRBV5-1, the J call TRBJ1-1; D not certain. This CDR3 is 13 amino acids long. Trimming stripped 3 bases from V and 1 base from J, with 7 bases between. The germline V gene encodes CDR1 SGHRS and CDR2 YFSETQ. In nucleotides, the CDR3 is TGCGCCAGCAGCTCTACAGAGAACACTGAAGCTTTCTTT. Its translation is CASSSTENTEAFF.

This clonotype showed up just a few times. This chain uses TRBV7-2 with TRBJ2-6; D not certain. The V end was cut by 6 bases, the J end by 0 bases, with 21 bases between. Germline loops: CDR1 SGHTA, CDR2 FQGNSA. The CDR3 covers 19 residues. The CDR3 DNA reads as TGTGCCAGCAGACAGCCAGGTTCCGGGTTGCTCTCTGGGGCCAACGTCCTGACTTTC. Encoded protein: CASRQPGSGLLSGANVLTF.

For this clonotype: Germline and junction disagree at one end, which may indicate a read error. The chain uses TRBV7-2 and TRBJ2-3; D is possibly TRBD2 (6 bases). The CDR3 sequence is 14 residues long. Germline V lookup: CDR1 SGHTA, CDR2 FQGNSA. The CDR3, as DNA: TGTGCCAGCTGCTTAGCGCGAGGGACTTATACGCAGTATTTT. Protein product: CASCLARGTYTQYF.

The chain joins TRBV5-1 to TRBJ2-3; 7 bases fit TRBD2. The V segment lost 4 bases and the J segment 2 bases; nucleotides outside the gene matches: 13. The CDR3 runs 17 residues. The V gene's germline CDR1 is SGHRS and CDR2 YFSETQ. CDR3 region: CASSPTPLASDTDTQYF. CDR3 sequence (DNA): TGCGCCAGCAGCCCCACCCCACTAGCGAGTGACACAGATACGCAGTATTTT.

The rearrangement uses TRBV20-1 and TRBJ2-7; weak D call: TRBD1 (6 bases). Germline V gives CDR1 DFQATT, CDR2 SNEGSKA (reference sequence). CDR3 length: 14 amino acids. V lost 3 bases and J lost 2, with 14 bases in between. Here the CDR3 reads CSARSRDTTYEQYF. The CDR3 DNA is TGCAGTGCTAGGAGCCGGGACACGACCTACGAGCAGTACTTC.

The V and J genes are TRBV4-2 and TRBJ2-4; D unresolved. V was cut by 4 bases and J by 13 bases, with 17 bases left in between. This CDR3 comprises 13 residues. Germline loops: CDR1 LGHNA, CDR2 YNFKEQ. The CDR3, as DNA: TGTGCCAGCAGCCCCCCTTCTGGAATTGAGCAGTACTTC. Its translation is CASSPPSGIEQYF.

This chain links TRBV25-1 with TRBJ1-1; D unresolved. Germline V gives CDR1 MGHDK, CDR2 SYGVNS. CDR3 length: 16 amino acids. With 1 base removed from V and 3 bases from J, the gap between germline ends came to 15 bases. The CDR3 reads CASSESRNRWDTEAFF. The CDR3 DNA is TGTGCCAGCAGTGAATCCCGGAATAGGTGGGACACTGAAGCTTTCTTT.

This chain links TRBV6-5 with TRBJ1-2; TRBD1 might be the D (6 bases). The CDR3 spans 17 residues. Germline lookup yields CDR1 MNHEY and CDR2 SVGAGI. V was pared by 2 bases and J by 3 bases, with 19 bases between. CDR3: CASSYTRQAIPDYGYTF. Written as DNA, the CDR3 is TGTGCCAGCAGTTACACCAGACAGGCCATACCCGACTATGGCTACACCTTC.

The chain combines TRBV12-5 with TRBJ2-7; the match to TRBD1 covers 8 bases. The CDR3 spans 14 residues. Germline V gene lookup returns CDR1 LGHNT and CDR2 FRNRAP. With V trimmed by 8 bases and J by 2 bases, 8 bases remained unmatched. The CDR3 region has the DNA TGTGCTAGTCCTGACAGGGGACCAGCCTACGAGCAGTACTTC. Translated, it gives CASPDRGPAYEQYF.

V is TRBV29-1 and J is TRBJ2-1; D possibly uses TRBD1 or TRBD2 (5 bases each). The CDR3 sequence is 14 residues long. V dropped 5 bases and J dropped 4 bases, with 15 bases sitting between them. Germline V lookup: CDR1 SQVTM, CDR2 ANQGSEA. CDR3 sequence reads: CSVLTGTEYNEQFF. CDR3 nucleotides: TGCAGCGTTCTCACCGGGACCGAGTACAATGAGCAGTTCTTC.

The gene calls are TRBV28 and TRBJ2-1, with TRBD2 identical over 11 bases. The germline gives CDR1 MDHEN, CDR2 SYDVKM. Trimming cost V 5 bases and J 8 bases; bases outside gene matches: 8. The CDR3 is made up of 15 amino acids. The CDR3 nucleotides read TGTGCCAGCAGTGATATAGCGGGGGGGCCTTATGAGCAGTTCTTC. Translated: CASSDIAGGPYEQFF.

This chain connects TRBV30 to TRBJ2-4, with TRBD2 matching over 10 bases. Germline CDR1 and CDR2: GTSNPN and SVGIG (reference sequence). V dropped 7 bases and J dropped 13; count of bases not matched to a gene: 13. The CDR3 totals 13 residues. CDR3 coding DNA: TGTGCCTCCGAAGCGGGGGGGCAGTCCCACCAGTACTTC. Translation gives CASEAGGQSHQYF.

This chain uses TRBV13 with TRBJ1-6; D gene unclear. This CDR3 has 12 residues. V was clipped by 4 bases and J by 5 bases, with 3 bases between them. The V gene's germline CDR1 is PRHDT and CDR2 FYEKMQ (reference sequence). The CDR3 reads CASSYDNSPLHF. The CDR3 DNA is TGTGCCAGCAGCTATGATAATTCACCCCTCCACTTT.

This clonotype was counted once. This chain joins TRBV6-1 and TRBJ2-3, with 13 bases identical to TRBD2. The J segment lost 2 bases and the V segment lost 3 bases, leaving 2 bases of the junction unmatched. Germline assignment: CDR1 MNHNS and CDR2 SASEGT. This CDR3 region has 16 residues. This chain's CDR3 is CASSETSGGPTDTQYF. The CDR3 region has the DNA TGTGCCAGCAGTGAGACTAGCGGGGGGCCCACAGATACGCAGTATTTT.

This clonotype showed up just a few times. This chain links TRBV20-1 with TRBJ2-7; D might be TRBD2 (5 bases). The CDR3 extends over 16 amino acids. Germline V lookup: CDR1 DFQATT, CDR2 SNEGSKA (reference sequence). Trimming cost V 0 bases and J 3 bases, with 18 bases left between them. The CDR3 nucleotides are TGCAGTGCTAGAGATTCGGAGGTAACAAGCATCTACGAGCAGTACTTC. Amino acid sequence: CSARDSEVTSIYEQYF.

In this sample, this clonotype turned up many times. The chain links TRBV20-1 to TRBJ2-5; possible D gene TRBD2, 5 bases. This CDR3 is built from 12 residues. The germline V gene encodes CDR1 DFQATT and CDR2 SNEGSKA (reference sequence). The ends were cut back, 6 bases at V and 4 bases at J, with 12 bases in the middle. The CDR3 protein is CSADYRRETQYF. CDR3 nucleotide sequence: TGCAGTGCCGACTATCGGAGAGAGACCCAGTACTTC.

V usage is TRBV10-3 and J usage is TRBJ1-2; no firm D call. This CDR3 contains 15 residues. Germline-derived CDR1 and CDR2 are ENHRY and SYGVKD. Trimming cost V 3 bases and J 3 bases, with 14 bases left between them. The CDR3 is CAISDPSRLDYGYTF. In DNA, the CDR3 is TGTGCCATCAGTGACCCTTCGCGGTTGGACTATGGCTACACCTTC.

The chain is built from TRBV7-2 and TRBJ2-5, with D perhaps matching TRBD1 (5 bases). The length of the CDR3 is 14 residues. CDR1 is SGHTA and CDR2 is FQGNSA in the germline V gene. Trimming left V 4 bases short and J 2 bases short, with 11 bases between. This chain's CDR3 is CASSSRVRQETQYF. The CDR3 region has the DNA TGTGCCAGCAGCTCCAGGGTCAGGCAAGAGACCCAGTACTTC. Filled out from reference TRBV7-2 and TRBJ2-5, the complete variable domain reads GAGVSQSPSNKVTEKGKDVELRCDPISGHTALYWYRQSLGQGLEFLIYFQGNSAPDKSGLPSDRFSAERTGGSVSTLTIQRTQQEDSAVYLCASSSRVRQETQYFGPGTRLLVL.

The chain joins TRBV2 to TRBJ2-2; maybe TRBD1 (6 bases). The ends were cut back, 6 bases at V and 2 bases at J, with 13 bases in the middle. This CDR3 contains 15 residues. Germline V gene sequence: CDR1 SNHLY, CDR2 FYNNEI. This CDR3 reads CASRKGDTNTGELFF. The CDR3 nucleotides read TGTGCCAGCAGGAAGGGGGACACTAACACCGGGGAGCTGTTTTTT. Looking up the rest from reference TRBV2 and TRBJ2-2 gives the full variable domain: EPEVTQTPSHQVTQMGQEVILRCVPISNHLYFYWYRQILGQKVEFLVSFYNNEISEKSEIFDDQFSVERPDGSNFTLKIRSTKLEDSAMYFCASRKGDTNTGELFFGEGSRLTVL.

This chain links TRBV7-9 with TRBJ2-1; TRBD2 aligns across 10 bases. V lost 1 base and J lost 0; bases outside the gene matches: 3. Germline lookup yields CDR1 SEHNR and CDR2 FQNEAQ (reference sequence). The CDR3 loop spans 17 amino acids. The CDR3 reads CASSLDRTSGSYNEQFF. The CDR3 region has the DNA TGTGCCAGCAGCTTAGACCGGACTAGCGGCTCCTACAATGAGCAGTTCTTC.